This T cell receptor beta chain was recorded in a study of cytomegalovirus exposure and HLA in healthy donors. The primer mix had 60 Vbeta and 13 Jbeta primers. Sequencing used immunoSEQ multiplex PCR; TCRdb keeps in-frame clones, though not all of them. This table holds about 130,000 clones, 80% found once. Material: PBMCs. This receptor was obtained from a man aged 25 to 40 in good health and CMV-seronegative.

Written as DNA, the CDR3 is TGTGCCAGCAGTCCCGAAAGGGGGCTGAGGCAGCCCCAGCATTTT. It specifies CASSPERGLRQPQHF. The chain joins TRBV6-5 to TRBJ1-5; 7 bases agree with TRBD1. This CDR3 has 15 amino acids. CDR1 is MNHEY, CDR2 SVGAGI, per germline. V lost 5 bases and J lost 7; bases outside the gene matches: 11.